A single sample gave rise to the 10 T cell receptor beta chains below, sequenced in a study of shared clonotypes between healthy human individuals. Cells designated naive CD8 were CD45RO-negative and were positively selected for CCR7, with terminally differentiated effector memory CD45RA+ cells excluded. TCRdb keeps only in-frame clones here, not all; method: immunoSEQ multiplex PCR. This table has millions of clones, over 85% appearing once. Input material: naive CD8+ T cells sorted from blood. Every receptor here comes from a man between 18 and 35 years old in good health.

The chain uses TRBV28 and TRBJ2-7, with a tentative D call TRBD1 (5 bases). The CDR3 length is 12 residues. Between the trimmed V and J ends, which lost 7 bases and 7 bases, there was a span of 14 bases. Germline V gene lookup returns CDR1 MDHEN and CDR2 SYDVKM. The CDR3 loop is CASTIGVGEQYF. The CDR3 DNA sequence: TGTGCCAGCACGATAGGGGTGGGGGAGCAGTACTTC.

J is TRBJ2-1 and V is TRBV5-4; no clear D. Between the trimmed V and J ends, which lost 2 bases and 5 bases, there was a span of 8 bases. Germline CDR1 SGHNT, CDR2 YYREEE (reference sequence). CDR3 length equals 13 residues. The CDR3 loop reads CASSFMGNNEQFF. The CDR3, as DNA: TGTGCCAGCAGCTTTATGGGAAACAATGAGCAGTTCTTC.

The chain carries TRBV27 and TRBJ2-1; TRBD2 aligns across 11 bases. The CDR3 spans 15 residues. Germline trimming cut 3 bases from V and 6 bases from J; bases unmatched to any gene: 4. Germline-derived CDR1 and CDR2 are MNHEY and SMNVEV (reference sequence). The CDR3 protein is CASSFPGLAANEQFF. DNA for the CDR3: TGTGCCAGCAGTTTTCCGGGACTAGCGGCCAATGAGCAGTTCTTC.

V is TRBV28 and J is TRBJ2-2; 8 bases agree with TRBD1. The length of the CDR3 is 14 residues. Germline loops: CDR1 MDHEN, CDR2 SYDVKM. Trimming took 7 bases from V and 4 from J; bases not matched to a gene: 5. The CDR3 loop is CASKEQGGTGELFF. The CDR3, as DNA: TGTGCCAGCAAAGAACAGGGGGGCACCGGGGAGCTGTTTTTT.

Concerning this clone: Other DNA sequences of this sample code for an identical CDR3. The gene calls are TRBV30 and TRBJ2-7; 7 nucleotides align to TRBD2. The CDR3 is 13 residues long. Germline CDR1 reads GTSNPN; CDR2 reads SVGIG (reference sequence). V shed 0 bases, J shed 3 bases, and the junction held 2 bases outside the gene matches. The CDR3 here is CAWSVGGGYEQYF. DNA of the CDR3: TGTGCCTGGAGTGTGGGCGGGGGCTACGAGCAGTACTTC. Drawing the rest from reference TRBV30 and TRBJ2-7, the complete variable domain is SQTIHQWPATLVQPVGSPLSLECTVEGTSNPNLYWYRQAAGRGLQLLFYSVGIGQISSEVPQNLSASRPQDRQFILSSKKLLLSDSGFYLCAWSVGGGYEQYFGPGTRLTVT.

The V call is TRBV2, the J call TRBJ1-5; no clear D gene. The CDR3 runs 14 residues. Looked up from germline, CDR1 is SNHLY and CDR2 is FYNNEI. Trimming removed 2 bases from V and 1 base from J, with 6 bases in between. The CDR3 bases are TGTGCCAGCAGTGAAAGAGACAGCAATCAGCCCCAGCATTTT. Translation: CASSERDSNQPQHF.

This clone was counted once. A much larger clone lies a single base off, so this may be a read error. CDR3 sequence (DNA): TGTGCCAGCAGCTGGGACAGGGACTACGAGCAGTACTTC. Its protein product is CASSWDRDYEQYF. The rearrangement joins TRBV7-9 to TRBJ2-7; 9 bases agree with TRBD1. The CDR3 is made up of 13 amino acids. Trimming removed 4 bases from V and 3 bases from J; junction bases left unmatched: 1. Germline V gene data show CDR1 as SEHNR and CDR2 as FQNEAQ (reference sequence).

J is TRBJ2-3 and V is TRBV19; TRBD1 matches at 9 bases. This CDR3 comprises 16 residues. CDR1 LNHDA and CDR2 SQIVND come from the germline V gene (reference sequence). The V gene end was trimmed by 3 bases and the J gene end by 2 bases; junction bases not matched to a gene: 6. The DNA of the CDR3 is TGTGCCAGTAGTATGAGGACAGGGGTCCACACAGATACGCAGTATTTT. Translation gives CASSMRTGVHTDTQYF.

The V and J genes are TRBV28 and TRBJ1-6, with a possible D match to TRBD1 (6 bases). The CDR3 length is 18 residues. CDR1 is MDHEN and CDR2 is SYDVKM in the germline V gene. V was trimmed by 5 bases and J by 0 bases, leaving 17 bases between them. In DNA, the CDR3 is TGTGCCAGCAGTACCACGGACAGACTCAGCTCCTATAATTCACCCCTCCACTTT. It encodes CASSTTDRLSSYNSPLHF.

The rearrangement joins TRBV15 to TRBJ2-6, with a possible D match to TRBD2 (5 bases). Trimming took 6 bases from V and 9 from J, leaving 18 bases between them. This CDR3 region has 15 residues. Germline V gene lookup returns CDR1 LNHNV and CDR2 YYDKDF (reference sequence). CDR3 nucleotide sequence: TGTGCCACCAGAACCGAGGGAGTGTCTATCAACGTCCTGACTTTC. Amino acid sequence: CATRTEGVSINVLTF.